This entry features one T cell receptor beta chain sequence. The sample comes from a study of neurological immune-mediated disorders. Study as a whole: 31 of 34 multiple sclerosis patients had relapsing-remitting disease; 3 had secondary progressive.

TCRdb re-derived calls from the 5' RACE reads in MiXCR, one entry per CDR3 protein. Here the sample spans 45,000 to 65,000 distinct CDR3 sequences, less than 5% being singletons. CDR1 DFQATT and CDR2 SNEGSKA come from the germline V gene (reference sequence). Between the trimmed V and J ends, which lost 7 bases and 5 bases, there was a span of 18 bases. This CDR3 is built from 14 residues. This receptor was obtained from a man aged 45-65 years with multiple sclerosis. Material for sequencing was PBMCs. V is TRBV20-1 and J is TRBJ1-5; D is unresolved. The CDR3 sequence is CSGEAYLAHQPQHF. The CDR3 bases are TGCAGTGGAGAGGCGTATCTTGCCCATCAGCCCCAGCATTTT.